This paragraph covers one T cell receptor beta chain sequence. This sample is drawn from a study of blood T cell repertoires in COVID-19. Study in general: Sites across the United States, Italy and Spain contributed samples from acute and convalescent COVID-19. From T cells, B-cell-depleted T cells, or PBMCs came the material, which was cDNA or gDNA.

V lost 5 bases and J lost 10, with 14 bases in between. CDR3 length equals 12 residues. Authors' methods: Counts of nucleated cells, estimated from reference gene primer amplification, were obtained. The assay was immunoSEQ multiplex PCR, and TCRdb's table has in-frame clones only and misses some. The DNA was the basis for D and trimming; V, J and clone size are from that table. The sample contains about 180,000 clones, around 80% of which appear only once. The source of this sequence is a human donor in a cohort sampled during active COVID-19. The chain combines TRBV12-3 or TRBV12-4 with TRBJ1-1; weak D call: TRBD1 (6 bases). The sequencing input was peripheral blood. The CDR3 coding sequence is TGTGCCAGCAGTCCCTTAACAGGGATAGCTTTCTTT. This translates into CASSPLTGIAFF.